This passage covers 8 T cell receptor beta chains from one sample sequenced in a study of T-cell memory formation after mild COVID-19. One entry per CDR3 protein, called by TCRdb with MiXCR from the 5' RACE reads. The data contain around 450,000 distinct CDR3 sequences, 20% to 30% of them singletons. The sequenced material came from PBMCs or a T cell subset sorted from them (not recorded which). The receptor set was obtained from an adult woman who had mild COVID-19 (a few samples of this study predate the infection). Cell type and time point are not known.

This clonotype has only a few counts. The chain is built from TRBV3-1 and TRBJ1-2; a weak D match, TRBD1 (5 bases). Germline assignment: CDR1 LGHDT and CDR2 YNNKEL (reference sequence). The ends were cut back, 5 bases at V and 4 bases at J, with 11 bases in the middle. The CDR3 spans 13 residues. This chain's CDR3 is CASSTPGTYGYTF. CDR3 coding DNA: TGTGCCAGCAGCACCCCGGGGACCTATGGCTACACCTTC. The full variable domain, in which reference TRBV3-1 and TRBJ1-2 provide the parts outside the CDR3, is DTAVSQTPKYLVTQMGNDKSIKCEQNLGHDTMYWYKQDSKKFLKIMFSYNNKELIINETVPNRFSPKSPDKAHLNLHINSLELGDSAVYFCASSTPGTYGYTFGSGTRLTVV.

This chain connects TRBV7-2 to TRBJ1-2; 7 nucleotides line up with TRBD1. V trimming: 4 bases; J trimming: 8 bases; junction bases outside the gene matches: 10. Germline CDR1 reads SGHTA; CDR2 reads FQGNSA. The CDR3 has 14 residues. In DNA, the CDR3 is TGTGCCAGCAGCTACTCAGGGGGGAGCGCCGGCTACACCTTC. It encodes CASSYSGGSAGYTF.

The rearrangement links TRBV12-3 or TRBV12-4 to TRBJ2-1; 7 bases are shared with TRBD1. V lost 8 bases and J lost 7; bases outside the gene matches: 14. The CDR3 loop spans 15 amino acids. DNA of the CDR3: TGTGCCAGCGGTCAACCGGACAGGTTAATAAATGAGCAGTTCTTC. Translated, it gives CASGQPDRLINEQFF.

This clonotype was counted at least ten times. This chain links TRBV7-6 with TRBJ2-3; 10 bases agree with TRBD1. Trimming removed 1 base from V and 4 bases from J; junction bases left unmatched: 5. The CDR3 runs to 16 residues. Germline values: CDR1 SGHVS, CDR2 FNYEAQ. CDR3 protein: CASSLEGDRGSDTQYF. The CDR3 bases are TGTGCCAGCAGCTTAGAAGGGGACAGGGGTTCAGATACGCAGTATTTT.

The chain couples TRBV6-6 to TRBJ2-3, with D possibly TRBD2 on 5 matching bases. CDR1 is MNHNY, CDR2 SVGAGI, per germline (reference sequence). This CDR3 contains 14 residues. Trimming pared 0 bases from V and 9 bases from J, leaving 13 bases between. CDR3 nucleotide sequence: TGTGCCAGCAGTTACTCCGATGAGTCGGGGACGCAGTATTTT. It is translated as CASSYSDESGTQYF.

This clonotype came up a few times. CDR3 in DNA: TGCGCCAGTCAGACAATTCCTAATGAAAAACTGTTTTTT. The encoded protein is CASQTIPNEKLFF. The V call is TRBV5-1, the J call TRBJ1-4; D is ambiguous. V gave up 8 bases and J gave up 3 bases, with 11 bases separating them. CDR1 and CDR2 (germline): SGHRS, YFSETQ. There are 13 residues in the CDR3.

The J gene is TRBJ1-5, the V gene TRBV3-1; no clear D gene. Trimming stripped 1 base from V and 3 bases from J, with 7 bases between. CDR3 length: 14 residues. Germline V gene sequence: CDR1 LGHDT, CDR2 YNNKEL (reference sequence). In DNA form, the CDR3 reads TGTGCCAGCAGCCAAGCAAGGGACAATCAGCCCCAGCATTTT. Protein sequence: CASSQARDNQPQHF.

This chain uses TRBV12-3 or TRBV12-4 with TRBJ1-1, with D unclear. The CDR3 contains 13 residues. V was pared by 2 bases and J by 2 bases, with 6 bases between. The CDR3: CASSLSYNTEAFF. The CDR3 coding sequence is TGTGCCAGCAGTTTATCTTATAACACTGAAGCTTTCTTT.